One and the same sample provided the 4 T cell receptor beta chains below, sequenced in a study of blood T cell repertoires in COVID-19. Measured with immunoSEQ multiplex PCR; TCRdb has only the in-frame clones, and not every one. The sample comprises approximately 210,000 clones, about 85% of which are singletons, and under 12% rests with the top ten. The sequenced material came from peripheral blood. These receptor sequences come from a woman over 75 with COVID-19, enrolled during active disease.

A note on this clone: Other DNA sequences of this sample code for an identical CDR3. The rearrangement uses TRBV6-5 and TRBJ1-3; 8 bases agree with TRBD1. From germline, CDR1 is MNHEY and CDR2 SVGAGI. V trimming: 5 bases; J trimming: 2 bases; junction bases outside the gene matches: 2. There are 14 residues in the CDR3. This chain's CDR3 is CASSRQGTGNTIYF. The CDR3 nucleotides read TGTGCCAGCAGTAGACAGGGGACTGGAAACACCATATATTTT.

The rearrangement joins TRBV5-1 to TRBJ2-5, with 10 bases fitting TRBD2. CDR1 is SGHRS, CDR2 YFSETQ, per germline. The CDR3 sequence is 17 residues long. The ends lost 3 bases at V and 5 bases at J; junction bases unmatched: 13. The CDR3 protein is CASSSSISSGGRETQYF. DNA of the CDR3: TGCGCCAGCAGCTCCTCGATTTCTAGCGGGGGTAGGGAGACCCAGTACTTC.

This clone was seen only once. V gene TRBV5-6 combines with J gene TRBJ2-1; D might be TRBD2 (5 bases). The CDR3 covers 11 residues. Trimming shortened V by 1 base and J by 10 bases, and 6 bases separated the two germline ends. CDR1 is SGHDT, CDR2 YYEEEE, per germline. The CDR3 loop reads CASSLPSEQFF. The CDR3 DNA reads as TGTGCCAGCAGCTTGCCTAGCGAGCAGTTCTTC. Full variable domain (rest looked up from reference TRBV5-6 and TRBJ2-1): DAGVTQSPTHLIKTRGQQVTLRCSPKSGHDTVSWYQQALGQGPQFIFQYYEEEERQRGNFPDRFSGHQFPNYSSELNVNALLLGDSALYLCASSLPSEQFFGPGTRLTVL.

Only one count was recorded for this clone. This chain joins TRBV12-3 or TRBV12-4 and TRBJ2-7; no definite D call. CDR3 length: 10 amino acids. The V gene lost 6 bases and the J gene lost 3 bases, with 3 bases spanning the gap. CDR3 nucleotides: TGTGCCAGCAGCAGCTACGAGCAGTACTTC. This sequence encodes CASSSYEQYF.